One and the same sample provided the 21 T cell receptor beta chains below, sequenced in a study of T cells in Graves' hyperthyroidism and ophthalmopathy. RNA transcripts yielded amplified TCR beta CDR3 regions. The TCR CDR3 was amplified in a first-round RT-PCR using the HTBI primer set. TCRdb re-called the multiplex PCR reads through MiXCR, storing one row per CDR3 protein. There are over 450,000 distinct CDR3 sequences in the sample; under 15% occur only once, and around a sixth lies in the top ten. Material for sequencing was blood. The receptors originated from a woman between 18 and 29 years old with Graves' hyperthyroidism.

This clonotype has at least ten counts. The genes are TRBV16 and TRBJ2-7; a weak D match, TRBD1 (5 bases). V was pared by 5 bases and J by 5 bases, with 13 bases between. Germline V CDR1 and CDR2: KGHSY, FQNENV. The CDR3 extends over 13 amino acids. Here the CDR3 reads CASSELPRDEQYF. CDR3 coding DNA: TGTGCCAGCAGCGAACTACCCAGGGACGAGCAGTACTTC.

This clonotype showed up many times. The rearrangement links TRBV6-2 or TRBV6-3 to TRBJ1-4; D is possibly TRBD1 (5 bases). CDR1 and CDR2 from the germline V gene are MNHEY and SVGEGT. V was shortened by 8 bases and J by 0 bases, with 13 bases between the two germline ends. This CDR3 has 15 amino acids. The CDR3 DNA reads TGTGCCAGCGAGAAGGACACTGCAACTAATGAAAAACTGTTTTTT. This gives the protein CASEKDTATNEKLFF.

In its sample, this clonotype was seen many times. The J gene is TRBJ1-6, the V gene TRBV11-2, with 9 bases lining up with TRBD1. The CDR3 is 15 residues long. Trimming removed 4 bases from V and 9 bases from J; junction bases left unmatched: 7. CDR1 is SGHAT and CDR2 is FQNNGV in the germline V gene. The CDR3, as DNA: TGTGCCAGCAGCTCGGGGACAGGGAATACTTCACCCCTCCACTTT. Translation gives CASSSGTGNTSPLHF. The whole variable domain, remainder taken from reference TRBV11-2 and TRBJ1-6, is EAGVAQSPRYKIIEKRQSVAFWCNPISGHATLYWYQQILGQGPKLLIQFQNNGVVDDSQLPKDRFSAERLKGVDSTLKIQPAKLEDSAVYLCASSSGTGNTSPLHFGNGTRLTVT.

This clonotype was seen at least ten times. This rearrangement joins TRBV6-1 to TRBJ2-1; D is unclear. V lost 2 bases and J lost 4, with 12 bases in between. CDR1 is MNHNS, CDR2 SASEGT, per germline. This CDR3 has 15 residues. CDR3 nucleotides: TGTGCCAGCAGTGAATGGGTCGACGGTTACAATGAGCAGTTCTTC. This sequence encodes CASSEWVDGYNEQFF.

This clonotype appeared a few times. This CDR3 is CASSQIKGSPLHF. CDR3 DNA sequence: TGCGCCAGCAGCCAGATTAAGGGGTCACCCCTCCACTTT. The chain uses TRBV4-1 and TRBJ1-6; perhaps TRBD1 as D (5 bases). The CDR3 is 13 residues long. Looked up from germline, CDR1 is MGHRA and CDR2 is YSYEKL. The V gene lost 3 bases and the J gene lost 10 bases, with 10 bases spanning the gap.

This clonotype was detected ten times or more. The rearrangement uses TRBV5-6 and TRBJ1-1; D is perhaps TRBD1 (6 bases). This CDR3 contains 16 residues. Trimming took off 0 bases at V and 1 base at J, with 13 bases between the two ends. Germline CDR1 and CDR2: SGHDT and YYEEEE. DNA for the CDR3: TGTGCCAGCAGCTTGGGAACAGGGACAAGGAACACTGAAGCTTTCTTT. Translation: CASSLGTGTRNTEAFF. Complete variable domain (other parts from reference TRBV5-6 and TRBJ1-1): DAGVTQSPTHLIKTRGQQVTLRCSPKSGHDTVSWYQQALGQGPQFIFQYYEEEERQRGNFPDRFSGHQFPNYSSELNVNALLLGDSALYLCASSLGTGTRNTEAFFGQGTRLTVV.

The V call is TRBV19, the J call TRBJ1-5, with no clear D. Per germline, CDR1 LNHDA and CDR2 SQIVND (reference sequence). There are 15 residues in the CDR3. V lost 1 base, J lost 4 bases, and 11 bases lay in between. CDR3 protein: CASSIVLYDNQPQHF. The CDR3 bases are TGTGCCAGTAGTATAGTCCTATACGATAATCAGCCCCAGCATTTT.

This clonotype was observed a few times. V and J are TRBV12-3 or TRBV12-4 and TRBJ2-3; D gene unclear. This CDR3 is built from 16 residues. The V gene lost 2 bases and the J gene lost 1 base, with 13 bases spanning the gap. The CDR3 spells CASSLPPGFRTDTQYF. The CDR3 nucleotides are TGTGCCAGCAGTTTACCCCCTGGATTTCGCACAGATACGCAGTATTTT.

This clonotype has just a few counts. In nucleotides, the CDR3 is TGTGCCAGCAGCCCGGTTAGCGGGGTTCAAGAGACCCAGTACTTC. This translates into CASSPVSGVQETQYF. This chain joins TRBV7-9 and TRBJ2-5, with TRBD2 matching over 8 bases. In germline, CDR1 is SEHNR, CDR2 FQNEAQ (reference sequence). CDR3 length equals 15 residues. The V segment lost 5 bases and the J segment 2 bases; nucleotides outside the gene matches: 7.

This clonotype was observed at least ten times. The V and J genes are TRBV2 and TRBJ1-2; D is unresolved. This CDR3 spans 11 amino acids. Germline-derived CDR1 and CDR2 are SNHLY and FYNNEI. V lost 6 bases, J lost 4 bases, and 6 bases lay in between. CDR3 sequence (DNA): TGTGCCAGCAGGGGTTCCTATGGCTACACCTTC. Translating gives CASRGSYGYTF.

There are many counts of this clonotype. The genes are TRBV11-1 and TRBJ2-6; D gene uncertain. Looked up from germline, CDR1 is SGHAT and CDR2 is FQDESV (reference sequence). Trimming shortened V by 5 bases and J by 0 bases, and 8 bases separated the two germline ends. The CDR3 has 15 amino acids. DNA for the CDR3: TGTGCCAGCAGCGATTGGGACTCTGGGGCCAACGTCCTGACTTTC. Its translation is CASSDWDSGANVLTF.

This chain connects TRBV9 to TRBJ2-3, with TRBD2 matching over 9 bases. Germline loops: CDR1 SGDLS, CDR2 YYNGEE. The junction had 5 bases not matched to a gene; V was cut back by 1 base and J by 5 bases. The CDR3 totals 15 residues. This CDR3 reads CASSVLLAGEDTQYF. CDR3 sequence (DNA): TGTGCCAGCAGCGTATTATTAGCGGGAGAAGATACGCAGTATTTT.

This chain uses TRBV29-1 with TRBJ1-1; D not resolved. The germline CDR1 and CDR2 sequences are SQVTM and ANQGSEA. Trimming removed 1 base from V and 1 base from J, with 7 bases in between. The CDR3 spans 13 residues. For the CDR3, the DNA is TGCAGCGTTGAAGTTACTGAGAACACTGAAGCTTTCTTT. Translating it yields CSVEVTENTEAFF.

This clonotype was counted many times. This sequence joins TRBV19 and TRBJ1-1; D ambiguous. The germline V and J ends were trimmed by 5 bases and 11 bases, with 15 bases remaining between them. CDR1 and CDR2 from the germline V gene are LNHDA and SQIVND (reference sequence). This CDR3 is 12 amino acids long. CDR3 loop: CASSLTESAAFF. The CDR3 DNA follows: TGTGCCAGTAGTCTTACTGAATCCGCCGCTTTCTTT.

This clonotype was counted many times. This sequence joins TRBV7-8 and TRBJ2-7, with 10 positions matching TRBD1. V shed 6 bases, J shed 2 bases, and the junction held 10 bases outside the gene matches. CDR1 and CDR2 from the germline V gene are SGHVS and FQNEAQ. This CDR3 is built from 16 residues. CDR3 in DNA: TGTGCCAGCAGTTGGGGACAGGGGCTACTAGCCTACGAGCAGTACGTC. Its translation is CASSWGQGLLAYEQYV.

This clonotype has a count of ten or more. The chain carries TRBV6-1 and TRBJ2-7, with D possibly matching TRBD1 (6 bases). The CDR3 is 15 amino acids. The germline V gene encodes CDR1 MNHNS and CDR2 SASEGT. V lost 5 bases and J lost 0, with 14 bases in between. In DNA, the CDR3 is TGTGCCAGCAGTTTTTGGGGGCCTAGCTCCTACGAGCAGTACTTC. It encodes CASSFWGPSSYEQYF.

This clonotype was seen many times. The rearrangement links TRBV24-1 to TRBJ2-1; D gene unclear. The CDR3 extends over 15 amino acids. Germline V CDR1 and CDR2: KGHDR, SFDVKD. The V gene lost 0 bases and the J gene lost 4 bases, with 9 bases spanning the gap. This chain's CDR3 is CATSDLRSGYNEQFF. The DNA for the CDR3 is TGTGCCACCAGTGATTTGCGTTCTGGGTACAATGAGCAGTTCTTC.

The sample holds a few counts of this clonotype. The DNA of the CDR3 is TGTGCCAGCAGCTTTATCGGGGAGAGGGGACTACATTCACCCCTCCACTTT. As protein: CASSFIGERGLHSPLHF. The chain joins TRBV5-5 to TRBJ1-6; TRBD1 is a possible D gene (5 bases). V was clipped by 2 bases and J by 8 bases, with 20 bases between them. CDR1 SGHKS and CDR2 YYEKEE come from the germline V gene (reference sequence). CDR3 size: 17 residues.

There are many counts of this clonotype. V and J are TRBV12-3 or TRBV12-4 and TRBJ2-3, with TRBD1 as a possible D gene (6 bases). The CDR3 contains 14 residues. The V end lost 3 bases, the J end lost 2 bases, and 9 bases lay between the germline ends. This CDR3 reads CASSLTGLTDTQYF. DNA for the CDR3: TGTGCCAGCAGTTTGACAGGCCTCACAGATACGCAGTATTTT.

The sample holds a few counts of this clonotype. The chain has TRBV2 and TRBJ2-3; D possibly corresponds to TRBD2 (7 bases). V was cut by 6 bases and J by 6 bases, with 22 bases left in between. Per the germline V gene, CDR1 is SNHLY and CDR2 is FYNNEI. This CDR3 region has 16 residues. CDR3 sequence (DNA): TGTGCCAGCAGGAAGGAGGGGAGGGACATGCGGGATACGCAGTATTTT. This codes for CASRKEGRDMRDTQYF.

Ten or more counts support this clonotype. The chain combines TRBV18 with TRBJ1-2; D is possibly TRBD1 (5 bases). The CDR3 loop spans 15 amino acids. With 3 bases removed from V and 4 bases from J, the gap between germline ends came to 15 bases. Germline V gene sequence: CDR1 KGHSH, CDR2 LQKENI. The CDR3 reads CASSPTKTQAYGYTF. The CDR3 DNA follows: TGTGCCAGCTCACCGACAAAGACACAGGCCTATGGCTACACCTTC. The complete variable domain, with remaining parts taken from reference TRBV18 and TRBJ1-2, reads NAGVMQNPRHLVRRRGQEARLRCSPMKGHSHVYWYRQLPEEGLKFMVYLQKENIIDESGMPKERFSAEFPKEGPSILRIQQVVRGDSAAYFCASSPTKTQAYGYTFGSGTRLTVV.